This TCR beta chain was sequenced for a study of STAT5B mutations in CD4+ large granular lymphocyte leukemia. CDR3 length: 14 residues. Germline assignment: CDR1 LNHDA and CDR2 SQIVND (reference sequence). V was pared by 9 bases and J by 6 bases, with 11 bases of the junction left unmatched. This was a survey-level run. Original processing notes: The detection floor for productive clonotype frequency was 2.59 x 10-5. TCRdb's table, derived via immunoSEQ multiplex PCR, lists solely in-frame clones and lacks some. V, J and clone size reflect that table, while D and trimming were determined from the DNA. This sample has some 35,000 clones, with more than 70% found just once. Control samples were healthy donors' buffy coats.

The V and J genes are TRBV19 and TRBJ2-1; 7 bases align to TRBD2. The receptor's source is a human donor in good health. Material for sequencing was CD4+ T cells from blood buffy coats. The chain's CDR3 is CASKKGASGNEQFF. The CDR3 DNA reads as TGTGCCAGCAAAAAAGGGGCTAGCGGCAATGAGCAGTTCTTC.